A selection of T cell receptor beta chains follows, all from one sample in a study of cytomegalovirus exposure and HLA in healthy donors. Sequenced by immunoSEQ multiplex PCR; TCRdb stores in-frame clones only, minus some. The sample includes about 160,000 clones, roughly 76% of them seen just once. Specimen: PBMCs. The receptors come from a human donor in good health. CDR3s leave out the opening cysteine and the closing phenylalanine or tryptophan. Fields, in order: J gene, clone size, D gene, V gene, CDR3 protein. D genes are given only for firm matches. A clone size is listed for some rows: how often the clone was seen (once, few, many), or a class if it is expanded.

TRBJ2-3 - - TRBV7-9 ASSLDPGVATDTQY
TRBJ2-7 few - TRBV7-2 ASSLGAGRRDEQY
TRBJ1-2 - - TRBV2 ASRGGVYGYT
TRBJ1-5 - TRBD1 TRBV5-1 ASSPRQGAQPQH
TRBJ2-3 - TRBD1 TRBV7-2 ASSLVPGGETSTDTQY
TRBJ2-5 - TRBD1 TRBV5-1 ASSGQRTGSKETQY
TRBJ1-6 few - TRBV6-5 ASSPGRHNSPLH
TRBJ2-1 - TRBD2 TRBV5-4 ASSHGTSGDYNEQF
TRBJ1-2 - - TRBV7-9 ASSLPATITGGYT
TRBJ2-7 few - TRBV4-1 ASSQDREVFYEQY
TRBJ2-1 - - TRBV7-7 ASALGALSYNEQF
TRBJ1-3 - - TRBV14 ASSHGTNIRFTGNTIY
TRBJ2-4 - - TRBV6-1 ASSEATAIQY
TRBJ2-5 - - TRBV4-3 ASSQDYTGETQY
TRBJ2-3 - - TRBV5-6 ASSSPLATRTDTQY
TRBJ2-7 - TRBD2 TRBV5-8 ASNGGAVYEQY
TRBJ2-1 once TRBD1 TRBV19 ASRISGGEGNEQF
TRBJ2-1 few TRBD2 TRBV4-3 ASSQVLSGGGREQF
TRBJ1-2 - TRBD1 TRBV27 ASSLPQGRSYGYT
- - TRBD1 TRBV6-5 ASSFRGFDEQY